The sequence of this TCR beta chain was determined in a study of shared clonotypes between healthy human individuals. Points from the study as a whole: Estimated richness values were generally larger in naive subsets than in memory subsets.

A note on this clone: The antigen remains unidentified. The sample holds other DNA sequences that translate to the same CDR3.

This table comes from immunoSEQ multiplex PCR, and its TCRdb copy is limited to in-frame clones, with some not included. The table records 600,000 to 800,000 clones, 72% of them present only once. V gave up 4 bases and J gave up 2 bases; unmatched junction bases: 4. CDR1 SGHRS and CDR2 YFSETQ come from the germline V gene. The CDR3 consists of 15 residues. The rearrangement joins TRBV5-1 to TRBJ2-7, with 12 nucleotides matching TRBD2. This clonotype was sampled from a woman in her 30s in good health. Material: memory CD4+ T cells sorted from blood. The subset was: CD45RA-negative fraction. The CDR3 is CASSPLAGGPYEQYF. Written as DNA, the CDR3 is TGCGCCAGCAGCCCTCTAGCGGGAGGGCCCTACGAGCAGTACTTC.